The 18 T cell receptor beta chains below all came from one sample that was sequenced in a study of identical twins. TCRdb re-called the 5' RACE reads through MiXCR, storing one row per CDR3 protein. The repertoire includes around 370,000 distinct CDR3 sequences, roughly 9% of them detected once, and about 9.1% sits in the top ten. What was sequenced was naive T cells sorted from blood. Receptors originate from a woman aged 50 to 60 in good health.

At least ten counts were recorded for this clonotype. The chain joins TRBV5-1 to TRBJ2-5; 13 bases map to TRBD2. V lost 4 bases, J lost 3 bases, and 9 bases stayed unmatched. Germline values: CDR1 SGHRS, CDR2 YFSETQ. The CDR3 covers 17 residues. The CDR3 loop reads CASSHTGTSGKKETQYF. CDR3 DNA: TGCGCCAGCAGCCATACCGGGACTAGCGGGAAGAAAGAGACCCAGTACTTC.

The rearrangement uses TRBV6-4 and TRBJ1-6; D unresolved. V lost 0 bases, J lost 6 bases, and 3 bases lay in between. This CDR3 comprises 13 residues. Germline V gene sequence: CDR1 MRHNA, CDR2 SNTAGT. The chain's CDR3 is CASSDSVNSPLHF. Written as DNA, the CDR3 is TGTGCCAGCAGTGACTCGGTTAATTCACCCCTCCACTTT.

Many counts were recorded for this clonotype. The rearrangement uses TRBV10-3 and TRBJ2-7; D is unresolved. The V end was cut by 3 bases, the J end by 1 base, with 7 bases between. Germline V gives CDR1 ENHRY, CDR2 SYGVKD. The CDR3 has 13 amino acids. CDR3 bases: TGTGCCATCAGTGATCTACCTTCCTACGAGCAGTACTTC. It yields the protein CAISDLPSYEQYF.

This clonotype was counted at least ten times. The J gene is TRBJ2-1, the V gene TRBV5-1, with 13 positions matching TRBD2. This CDR3 spans 19 amino acids. The trim removed 6 bases at V and 1 base at J, leaving 13 bases unmatched. CDR1 and CDR2 from the germline V gene are SGHRS and YFSETQ. The chain's CDR3 is CASKEGGLAGAGSYNEQFF. The CDR3 nucleotides read TGCGCCAGCAAGGAGGGTGGACTAGCGGGAGCAGGTTCCTACAATGAGCAGTTCTTC. The variable domain in full, with the rest retrieved from reference TRBV5-1 and TRBJ2-1, is KAGVTQTPRYLIKTRGQQVTLSCSPISGHRSVSWYQQTPGQGLQFLFEYFSETQRNKGNFPGRFSGRQFSNSRSEMNVSTLELGDSALYLCASKEGGLAGAGSYNEQFFGPGTRLTVL.

The chain uses TRBV6-5 and TRBJ1-2; D remains ambiguous. The CDR3 has 15 amino acids. V was pared by 2 bases and J by 5 bases, with 15 bases between. From germline, CDR1 is MNHEY and CDR2 SVGAGI. The CDR3 coding sequence is TGTGCCAGCAGTTACGATTTACTGGCCAAATATGGCTACACCTTC. It codes for CASSYDLLAKYGYTF.

The chain joins TRBV7-9 to TRBJ2-1; D may correspond to TRBD1 or TRBD2 (6 bases each). V lost 7 bases and J lost 7, with 14 bases in between. This CDR3 comprises 13 residues. In germline, CDR1 is SEHNR, CDR2 FQNEAQ (reference sequence). The CDR3 nucleotides are TGTGCCAGCACCCACCGGGGGCCGAATGAGCAGTTCTTC. Residues: CASTHRGPNEQFF.

This clonotype was recorded a few times. The J gene is TRBJ2-5, the V gene TRBV5-1; D call uncertain. The V gene's germline CDR1 is SGHRS and CDR2 YFSETQ. With 0 bases removed from V and 2 bases from J, the gap between germline ends came to 8 bases. The CDR3 spans 14 residues. CDR3 sequence: CASSLVARQETQYF. CDR3 sequence (DNA): TGCGCCAGCAGCTTGGTTGCACGTCAAGAGACCCAGTACTTC. Looking up the rest from reference TRBV5-1 and TRBJ2-5 gives the full variable domain: KAGVTQTPRYLIKTRGQQVTLSCSPISGHRSVSWYQQTPGQGLQFLFEYFSETQRNKGNFPGRFSGRQFSNSRSEMNVSTLELGDSALYLCASSLVARQETQYFGPGTRLLVL.

This clonotype was detected a few times. The chain carries TRBV20-1 and TRBJ2-1; 7 nucleotides line up with TRBD2. V gave up 6 bases and J gave up 7 bases; unmatched junction bases: 9. CDR1 is DFQATT, CDR2 SNEGSKA, per germline (reference sequence). This CDR3 has 13 residues. CDR3 nucleotide sequence: TGCAGTGCCACCCTATGGGGAGGGAATGAGCAGTTCTTC. Translated, it gives CSATLWGGNEQFF.

This clonotype was counted ten times or more. The V gene is TRBV11-2, the J gene TRBJ2-1; D remains ambiguous. The V end was cut by 2 bases, the J end by 9 bases, with 11 bases between. The V gene's germline CDR1 is SGHAT and CDR2 FQNNGV. The CDR3 is 13 amino acids. In nucleotides, the CDR3 is TGTGCCAGCAGCTTAAGGGTAGTAGGTGAGCAGTTCTTC. It is translated as CASSLRVVGEQFF.

This clonotype was seen only a few times. V usage is TRBV7-9 and J usage is TRBJ2-5, with D perhaps TRBD2 (6 bases). Trimming removed 5 bases from V and 5 bases from J, with 21 bases in between. The CDR3 is 16 residues long. CDR1 is SEHNR and CDR2 is FQNEAQ in the germline V gene (reference sequence). CDR3 protein: CASSAGTARPQETQYF. In nucleotides, the CDR3 is TGTGCCAGCAGCGCGGGGACCGCCAGACCGCAGGAGACCCAGTACTTC. Full variable domain (rest looked up from reference TRBV7-9 and TRBJ2-5): DTGVSQNPRHKITKRGQNVTFRCDPISEHNRLYWYRQTLGQGPEFLTYFQNEAQLEKSRLLSDRFSAERPKGSFSTLEIQRTEQGDSAMYLCASSAGTARPQETQYFGPGTRLLVL.

The chain uses TRBV10-3 and TRBJ1-1; D call uncertain. Trimming stripped 0 bases from V and 1 base from J, with 15 bases between. CDR1 is ENHRY and CDR2 is SYGVKD in the germline V gene. This CDR3 region has 17 residues. The chain's CDR3 is CAISESGRTDPNTEAFF. Here the CDR3 DNA reads TGTGCCATCAGTGAGTCAGGCCGTACGGATCCGAACACTGAAGCTTTCTTT.

This clonotype was seen only a few times. The V and J genes are TRBV15 and TRBJ1-3; D is perhaps TRBD1 (5 bases). Germline V gene lookup returns CDR1 LNHNV and CDR2 YYDKDF (reference sequence). The germline V and J ends were trimmed by 0 bases and 6 bases, with 15 bases remaining between them. CDR3 length: 16 amino acids. CDR3 residues: CATSRDRGRAVNTIYF. CDR3 nucleotides: TGTGCCACCAGCAGAGATAGGGGAAGGGCGGTAAACACCATATATTTT. The whole variable domain, filled in from reference TRBV15 and TRBJ1-3, reads DAMVIQNPRYQVTQFGKPVTLSCSQTLNHNVMYWYQQKSSQAPKLLFHYYDKDFNNEADTPDNFQSRRPNTSFCFLDIRSPGLGDTAMYLCATSRDRGRAVNTIYFGEGSWLTVV.

V and J are TRBV6-6 and TRBJ2-1; 12 bases match TRBD2. Germline CDR1 reads MNHNY; CDR2 reads SVGAGI (reference sequence). The CDR3 totals 16 residues. The ends lost 8 bases at V and 5 bases at J; junction bases unmatched: 10. The CDR3, as DNA: TGTGCCAGCCGGCTAGCGGGAGGGCCTAATGACAATGAGCAGTTCTTC. Encoded protein: CASRLAGGPNDNEQFF.

CDR3 nucleotides: TGTGCCAACCAGGGAAACCCAGGGGGATGGCAGTACTTC. Translation gives CANQGNPGGWQYF. V and J are TRBV10-3 and TRBJ2-7, with TRBD1 matching over 7 bases. The length of the CDR3 is 13 residues. Looked up from germline, CDR1 is ENHRY and CDR2 is SYGVKD. Germline trimming cut 10 bases from V and 9 bases from J; bases unmatched to any gene: 15.

At least ten counts were recorded for this clonotype. The chain is built from TRBV20-1 and TRBJ1-1, with D maybe TRBD1 (5 bases). The CDR3 extends over 14 amino acids. V was cut by 2 bases and J by 1 base, with 11 bases left in between. CDR1 is DFQATT and CDR2 is SNEGSKA in the germline V gene (reference sequence). CDR3 bases: TGCAGTGCTAGAAGGGAACAGGCGAACACTGAAGCTTTCTTT. This gives the protein CSARREQANTEAFF.

This clonotype has ten or more counts. The rearrangement links TRBV5-1 to TRBJ2-5; D unresolved. The CDR3 consists of 12 residues. Germline CDR1 is SGHRS and CDR2 is YFSETQ. The ends were cut back, 4 bases at V and 4 bases at J, with 8 bases in the middle. The CDR3 DNA reads TGCGCCAGCAGCCACCAGGTAGAGACCCAGTACTTC. As protein: CASSHQVETQYF.

This clonotype was counted between two and nine times. The V gene is TRBV20-1, the J gene TRBJ2-1, with D possibly being TRBD2 (5 bases). CDR3 length: 18 residues. Germline V gene data show CDR1 as DFQATT and CDR2 as SNEGSKA (reference sequence). V was pared by 0 bases and J by 4 bases, with 22 bases between. CDR3 sequence reads: CSARDAGNIPFEYNEQFF. The CDR3 nucleotides are TGCAGTGCTAGAGATGCGGGCAACATCCCCTTCGAATACAATGAGCAGTTCTTC.

The V gene is TRBV24-1, the J gene TRBJ2-3; D is undetermined. The CDR3 contains 12 residues. V dropped 3 bases and J dropped 4 bases, with 4 bases sitting between them. CDR1 and CDR2 from the germline V gene are KGHDR and SFDVKD. The CDR3 is CATSDEADTQYF. In nucleotides, the CDR3 is TGTGCCACCAGTGATGAGGCAGATACGCAGTATTTT.